Listed below are T cell receptor beta chains from one sample, sequenced in a study of blood T cell repertoires in COVID-19. This table comes from immunoSEQ multiplex PCR, and its TCRdb copy is limited to in-frame clones, with some not included. The sample has 130,000 to 150,000 clones, about 85% seen once. The sample was peripheral blood. The receptor set was obtained from a woman aged 70 to 79 with COVID-19, enrolled during active disease. The CDR3 runs from the conserved cysteine through the conserved F or W. Each record gives: D gene, J gene, clone size, CDR3 length, V gene, CDR3 protein, CDR3 DNA. The D gene is left open where the match is weak. Rows give clone size only sometimes, using once, few, many, or a class for an expanded clone.

d_call: .; j_call: TRBJ1-6; clone_size: .; cdr3_length: 14; v_call: TRBV6-5; cdr3_aa: CASSEGSGNSPLHF; cdr3_nt: TGTGCCAGCAGCGAGGGTTCGGGGAATTCACCCCTCCACTTT
d_call: .; j_call: TRBJ2-3; clone_size: .; cdr3_length: 11; v_call: TRBV7-3; cdr3_aa: CASSTGDTQYF; cdr3_nt: TGTGCCAGCAGCACTGGTGATACGCAGTATTTT
d_call: TRBD2; j_call: TRBJ2-3; clone_size: .; cdr3_length: 16; v_call: TRBV6-6; cdr3_aa: CASRRDGGGQKDTQYF; cdr3_nt: TGTGCCAGCCGCCGGGACGGGGGGGGCCAAAAAGATACGCAGTATTTT
d_call: .; j_call: TRBJ1-2; clone_size: .; cdr3_length: 15; v_call: TRBV7-2; cdr3_aa: CASSLGVGGGYGYTF; cdr3_nt: TGTGCCAGCAGCTTAGGAGTGGGGGGAGGGTATGGCTACACCTTC
d_call: .; j_call: TRBJ1-5; clone_size: once; cdr3_length: 13; v_call: TRBV6-1; cdr3_aa: CASSEAPGWPQHF; cdr3_nt: TGTGCCAGCAGTGAAGCGCCAGGGTGGCCCCAGCATTTT
d_call: .; j_call: TRBJ1-2; clone_size: .; cdr3_length: 14; v_call: TRBV18; cdr3_aa: CASSPPDRRGGYTF; cdr3_nt: TGTGCCAGCTCACCACCGGACAGAAGGGGTGGCTACACCTTC
d_call: .; j_call: TRBJ1-5; clone_size: .; cdr3_length: 13; v_call: TRBV19; cdr3_aa: CASSTGVGQPQHF; cdr3_nt: TGTGCCAGTAGTACAGGGGTGGGGCAGCCCCAGCATTTT
d_call: TRBD1; j_call: TRBJ1-4; clone_size: .; cdr3_length: 14; v_call: TRBV5-1; cdr3_aa: CASSKTGVGEKLFF; cdr3_nt: TGCGCCAGCAGCAAGACAGGGGTCGGTGAAAAACTGTTTTTT
d_call: .; j_call: TRBJ2-7; clone_size: .; cdr3_length: 16; v_call: TRBV7-2; cdr3_aa: CASSRGGRAIPGEQYF; cdr3_nt: TGTGCCAGCAGCCGGGGAGGTAGGGCGATCCCAGGCGAGCAGTACTTC
d_call: TRBD1; j_call: TRBJ2-2; clone_size: .; cdr3_length: 14; v_call: TRBV18; cdr3_aa: CASPGTVNTGELFF; cdr3_nt: TGTGCCAGCCCCGGGACAGTAAACACCGGGGAGCTGTTTTTT
d_call: TRBD1; j_call: TRBJ1-4; clone_size: .; cdr3_length: 16; v_call: TRBV10-1; cdr3_aa: CASSESEGTDNEKLFF; cdr3_nt: TGCGCCAGCAGTGAGTCCGAGGGGACAGATAATGAAAAACTGTTTTTT